This note documents a single T cell receptor (beta chain) sequence. This specimen comes from a study of T cell changes during pregnancy in multiple sclerosis. Profiled with immunoSEQ multiplex PCR; TCRdb holds only in-frame clones, not every one. The table includes around 96,000 clones, around 93% detected once. The CDR3 is 17 residues long. CDR1 and CDR2 from the germline V gene are SGHVS and FQNEAQ. Trimming cost V 0 bases and J 1 base, with 10 bases left between them. The clonotype originates from a female donor with multiple sclerosis, enrolled in a pregnancy study. The chain recombines TRBV7-8 with TRBJ1-6; D gene unclear. This material consisted of peripheral blood, taken in the first trimester of pregnancy. The DNA for the CDR3 is TGTGCCAGCAGCTTAGCCGGGGATTGGTCCTATAATTCACCCCTCCACTTT. Its protein product is CASSLAGDWSYNSPLHF.